These 7 T cell receptor beta chains were all obtained from the same sample, sequenced in a study of T cell clonality in common variable immunodeficiency. Profiled with immunoSEQ multiplex PCR; TCRdb holds only in-frame clones, not every one. Sampling found 35,000 or so clones, none seen once. The source material was peripheral blood mononuclear cells. Source of these receptors: a person aged 18 to 75 in good health.

This clone was counted ten times or more. The CDR3 is cut off 3 residues early in the read; its end comes from the germline J gene. The genes are TRBV4-2 and TRBJ1-5; 7 bases are a match to TRBD1. Germline CDR1 is LGHNA and CDR2 is YNFKEQ. Trimming removed 6 bases from V and 0 bases from J; junction bases left unmatched: 8. The CDR3 length is 16 residues. CDR3 DNA, as far as it was read: TGTGCCAGCAGGGGAGGGGGCAGTTATAGCAATCAGCCC. Its translation is CASRGGGSYSNQP. The complete CDR3 sequence is CASRGGGSYSNQPQHF.

In this sample, this clone turned up many times. The read finishes 3 residues shy of the CDR3 end, and the germline J gene is used to complete it. This chain links TRBV19 with TRBJ1-1; D call uncertain. Germline-derived CDR1 and CDR2 are LNHDA and SQIVND (reference sequence). V was cut by 0 bases and J by 2 bases, with 10 bases left in between. The CDR3 consists of 15 residues. The covered CDR3 bases are TGTGCCAGTAGTATAGATTTTAAGGGTAACACTGAA. Its translation is CASSIDFKGNTE. The full-length CDR3 reads as CASSIDFKGNTEAFF.

This clone was recorded many times. The CDR3 is cut off 3 residues early in the read; its end comes from the germline J gene. V gene TRBV7-2 combines with J gene TRBJ2-2, with 11 bases identical to TRBD2. There are 15 residues in the CDR3. The J segment lost 7 bases and the V segment lost 5 bases, leaving 6 bases of the junction unmatched. CDR1 is SGHTA and CDR2 is FQGNSA in the germline V gene. CDR3 amino acids: CASSPMTSGIGELFF. The CDR3 DNA, read in part, is TGTGCCAGCAGCCCCATGACTAGCGGGATCGGGGAG.

This clone was seen at least ten times. The CDR3 end falls 3 residues outside the read, so it is completed with the germline J gene. This rearrangement joins TRBV4-2 to TRBJ2-6; no clear D gene. The germline V gene encodes CDR1 LGHNA and CDR2 YNFKEQ. V was trimmed by 0 bases and J by 0 bases, leaving 12 bases between them. The CDR3 spans 18 residues. CDR3 bases read: TGTGCCAGCAGCCAAGATCGACTGGAGAGCTCTGGGGCCAACGTC. It yields the protein CASSQDRLESSGANV. Given in full, the CDR3 is CASSQDRLESSGANVLTF.

This clone was seen many times. The CDR3 extends 3 residues past the end of the read, so its final part is completed from the germline J gene. V usage is TRBV20-1 and J usage is TRBJ1-6; D ambiguous. Trimming pared 8 bases from V and 10 bases from J, leaving 15 bases between. The CDR3 loop spans 12 amino acids. CDR1 and CDR2 from the germline V gene are DFQATT and SNEGSKA (reference sequence). The sequenced part of the CDR3 DNA is TGCAGTCCCCACCCGTACAGCTCACCC. This codes for CSPHPYSSP. The full CDR3 sequence reads CSPHPYSSPLHF.

Ten or more counts support this clone. The CDR3 DNA, read in part, is TGTGCCAGCAGCCAAGATCGGGGGGCTGGC. Its protein product is CASSQDRGAG. The full-length CDR3 reads as CASSQDRGAGYTF. This chain connects TRBV28 to TRBJ1-2, with D perhaps TRBD1 (6 bases). The sequence runs out 3 residues before the end of the CDR3; the remainder is reconstructed from the germline J gene. Per the germline V gene, CDR1 is MDHEN and CDR2 is SYDVKM. This CDR3 comprises 13 residues. V was pared by 6 bases and J by 7 bases, with 15 bases between.

This clone was recorded at least ten times. The CDR3 is cut off 3 residues early in the read; its end comes from the germline J gene. The rearrangement joins TRBV4-1 to TRBJ1-2; 8 bases agree with TRBD1. Germline CDR1 MGHRA, CDR2 YSYEKL. The CDR3 totals 13 residues. V trimming: 4 bases; J trimming: 4 bases; junction bases outside the gene matches: 2. CDR3 bases read: TGCGCCAGCAGCCCCGGACAGGGCTATGGC. Translating it yields CASSPGQGYG. The entire CDR3 is CASSPGQGYGYTF.